These T cell receptor beta chains were read from a single sample in a study of response to subunit inactivated influenza vaccine. TCRdb fed the RT-PCR reads into MiXCR, producing one record per CDR3 protein. The sample has about 780,000 distinct CDR3 sequences; roughly 20% are singletons. Sample: PBMCs from blood, taken 4 to 6 days after vaccination. All receptors come from a man between 45 and 60 years old who received an inactivated influenza vaccine. Each CDR3 is given with its conserved first and last residue. D genes are given only for firm matches. Part of the rows lack a size; the others show once, few, many or a class for expanded clones.

v_call: TRBV7-9
clone_size: few
j_call: TRBJ2-6
d_call: .
cdr3_aa: CASSWEPSGANVLTF
cdr3_nt: TGTGCCAGCAGCTGGGAGCCCTCTGGGGCCAACGTCCTGACTTTC

v_call: TRBV5-4
clone_size: few
j_call: TRBJ2-1
d_call: TRBD2
cdr3_aa: CASRSSGMRDNEQFF
cdr3_nt: TGTGCCAGCAGGTCTAGCGGGATGAGGGACAATGAGCAGTTCTTC

v_call: TRBV20-1
clone_size: many
j_call: TRBJ2-2
d_call: .
cdr3_aa: CSARVSGRKVVGELFF
cdr3_nt: TGCAGTGCTAGAGTCTCGGGCAGGAAGGTAGTCGGGGAGCTGTTTTTT

v_call: TRBV12-3/TRBV12-4
clone_size: .
j_call: TRBJ2-3
d_call: TRBD2
cdr3_aa: CASSPIAGFTDTQYF
cdr3_nt: TGTGCCAGCAGTCCCATAGCGGGGTTCACTGATACGCAGTATTTT

v_call: TRBV4-3
clone_size: few
j_call: TRBJ2-7
d_call: .
cdr3_aa: CASSQDYRRGGEQYF
cdr3_nt: TGCGCCAGCAGCCAAGACTACCGAAGGGGTGGCGAGCAGTACTTC

v_call: TRBV10-3
clone_size: few
j_call: TRBJ2-2
d_call: TRBD1
cdr3_aa: CASGQGSTGELFF
cdr3_nt: TGTGCCAGCGGACAGGGAAGCACCGGGGAGCTGTTTTTT

v_call: TRBV27
clone_size: many
j_call: TRBJ2-5
d_call: .
cdr3_aa: CASSLFFGGWTETQYF
cdr3_nt: TGTGCCAGCAGTTTATTTTTCGGAGGTTGGACAGAGACCCAGTACTTC

v_call: TRBV20-1
clone_size: .
j_call: TRBJ2-1
d_call: TRBD2
cdr3_aa: CSAPASGSIREQFF
cdr3_nt: TGCAGTGCTCCGGCTAGCGGGAGCATCCGTGAGCAGTTCTTC

v_call: TRBV4-3
clone_size: few
j_call: TRBJ2-7
d_call: TRBD2
cdr3_aa: CASSPPRGRGLAGAPYEQYF
cdr3_nt: TGCGCCAGCAGCCCCCCAAGGGGCCGGGGACTAGCGGGAGCTCCCTACGAGCAGTACTTC

v_call: TRBV10-3
clone_size: .
j_call: TRBJ2-7
d_call: TRBD1
cdr3_aa: CAISEGAGAGGFEQYF
cdr3_nt: TGTGCCATCAGTGAGGGGGCCGGGGCAGGGGGATTCGAGCAGTACTTC

v_call: TRBV20-1
clone_size: few
j_call: TRBJ2-1
d_call: TRBD2
cdr3_aa: CSAIFPSGYNEQFF
cdr3_nt: TGCAGTGCTATTTTCCCTAGCGGATACAATGAGCAGTTCTTC

v_call: TRBV6-2/TRBV6-3
clone_size: .
j_call: TRBJ2-1
d_call: .
cdr3_aa: CASSYTGNEQFF
cdr3_nt: TGTGCCAGCAGTTACACAGGGAATGAGCAGTTCTTC

v_call: TRBV12-3/TRBV12-4
clone_size: .
j_call: TRBJ1-2
d_call: .
cdr3_aa: CASSARTLNYGYTF
cdr3_nt: TGTGCCAGCAGTGCCCGGACTTTAAACTATGGCTACACCTTC

v_call: TRBV20-1
clone_size: .
j_call: TRBJ2-4
d_call: TRBD2
cdr3_aa: CSAKLAGVWVNIQYF
cdr3_nt: TGCAGTGCAAAACTAGCGGGAGTCTGGGTAAACATTCAGTACTTC

v_call: TRBV29-1
clone_size: few
j_call: TRBJ2-5
d_call: .
cdr3_aa: CSVALGPGVLQYF
cdr3_nt: TGCAGCGTCGCCCTGGGACCCGGAGTCCTCCAGTACTTC

v_call: TRBV6-6
clone_size: many
j_call: TRBJ2-1
d_call: .
cdr3_aa: CASRARMGEQFF
cdr3_nt: TGTGCCAGCAGGGCCCGAATGGGCGAGCAGTTCTTC

v_call: TRBV6-1
clone_size: many
j_call: TRBJ1-1
d_call: .
cdr3_aa: CASSVGEWGTEAFF
cdr3_nt: TGTGCCAGCAGTGTAGGGGAGTGGGGCACTGAAGCTTTCTTT

v_call: TRBV7-6
clone_size: .
j_call: TRBJ2-5
d_call: .
cdr3_aa: CASSLGTGQRETQYF
cdr3_nt: TGTGCCAGCAGCTTAGGAACAGGCCAGAGAGAGACCCAGTACTTC

v_call: TRBV4-3
clone_size: few
j_call: TRBJ2-5
d_call: .
cdr3_aa: CASSQDYTYQETQYF
cdr3_nt: TGCGCCAGCAGCCAAGATTACACATACCAAGAGACCCAGTACTTC

v_call: TRBV11-1
clone_size: .
j_call: TRBJ1-3
d_call: TRBD1
cdr3_aa: CASSFDRGISGNTIYF
cdr3_nt: TGTGCCAGCAGCTTCGACAGGGGAATCTCTGGAAACACCATATATTTT

v_call: TRBV6-2/TRBV6-3
clone_size: .
j_call: TRBJ2-7
d_call: .
cdr3_aa: CASSHGEGEQYF
cdr3_nt: TGTGCCAGCAGTCATGGAGAAGGCGAGCAGTACTTC

v_call: TRBV15
clone_size: .
j_call: TRBJ2-6
d_call: .
cdr3_aa: CATSRGRQVSGANVLTF
cdr3_nt: TGTGCCACCAGCAGAGGAAGACAGGTCTCTGGGGCCAACGTCCTGACTTTC

v_call: TRBV4-1
clone_size: few
j_call: TRBJ2-7
d_call: .
cdr3_aa: CASSLRSQGGAYEQYF
cdr3_nt: TGCGCCAGCAGCCTGCGATCCCAGGGGGGTGCCTACGAGCAGTACTTC

v_call: TRBV12-3/TRBV12-4
clone_size: .
j_call: TRBJ2-1
d_call: .
cdr3_aa: CASSSRGGRVEQFF
cdr3_nt: TGTGCCAGCAGTTCGAGGGGGGGCCGGGTTGAGCAGTTCTTC

v_call: TRBV5-6
clone_size: few
j_call: TRBJ2-3
d_call: TRBD2
cdr3_aa: CASSWIAGADTQYF
cdr3_nt: TGTGCCAGCAGCTGGATAGCGGGAGCAGATACGCAGTATTTT

v_call: TRBV4-1
clone_size: .
j_call: TRBJ2-3
d_call: TRBD2
cdr3_aa: CASSQDSPGGMSDTQYF
cdr3_nt: TGCGCCAGCAGCCAAGATTCCCCCGGGGGGATGTCAGATACGCAGTATTTT

v_call: TRBV12-3/TRBV12-4
clone_size: .
j_call: TRBJ2-1
d_call: TRBD2
cdr3_aa: CASSLPTSGVYNEQFF
cdr3_nt: TGTGCCAGCAGCCTCCCGACTAGCGGGGTGTACAATGAGCAGTTCTTC

v_call: TRBV6-2/TRBV6-3
clone_size: few
j_call: TRBJ2-3
d_call: .
cdr3_aa: CASRANTDTQYF
cdr3_nt: TGTGCCAGCAGAGCTAACACAGATACGCAGTATTTT

v_call: TRBV4-1
clone_size: few
j_call: TRBJ2-7
d_call: .
cdr3_aa: CASSLRQNVGASYEQYF
cdr3_nt: TGCGCCAGCAGCCTTAGGCAAAACGTCGGAGCTTCCTACGAGCAGTACTTC

v_call: TRBV6-1
clone_size: few
j_call: TRBJ1-2
d_call: TRBD1
cdr3_aa: CASSDWDRGSWNYGYTF
cdr3_nt: TGTGCCAGCAGTGATTGGGACAGGGGCTCCTGGAACTATGGCTACACCTTC

v_call: TRBV12-3/TRBV12-4
clone_size: many
j_call: TRBJ1-1
d_call: TRBD1
cdr3_aa: CASSLRGQVNTEAFF
cdr3_nt: TGTGCCAGCAGTTTGAGGGGACAGGTGAACACTGAAGCTTTCTTT

v_call: TRBV25-1
clone_size: few
j_call: TRBJ2-2
d_call: .
cdr3_aa: CASSQVRGTGELFF
cdr3_nt: TGTGCCAGCAGTCAGGTCCGGGGCACCGGGGAGCTGTTTTTT

v_call: TRBV6-2/TRBV6-3
clone_size: .
j_call: TRBJ2-7
d_call: .
cdr3_aa: CASTRTGTSRAYEQYF
cdr3_nt: TGTGCCAGCACACGGACAGGGACTAGCCGTGCCTACGAGCAGTACTTC

v_call: TRBV19
clone_size: .
j_call: TRBJ2-7
d_call: .
cdr3_aa: CASRGAGQTYEQYF
cdr3_nt: TGTGCCAGTAGGGGGGCAGGGCAGACCTACGAGCAGTACTTC

v_call: TRBV29-1
clone_size: many
j_call: TRBJ2-5
d_call: .
cdr3_aa: CSVDTRQETQYF
cdr3_nt: TGCAGCGTTGACACAAGACAAGAGACCCAGTACTTC

v_call: TRBV25-1
clone_size: .
j_call: TRBJ2-3
d_call: .
cdr3_aa: CASSAGVTDTQYF
cdr3_nt: TGTGCCAGCAGTGCAGGGGTCACAGATACGCAGTATTTT

v_call: TRBV5-1
clone_size: .
j_call: TRBJ2-3
d_call: TRBD2
cdr3_aa: CASSLERGDDTQYF
cdr3_nt: TGCGCCAGCAGCTTGGAACGGGGGGACGATACGCAGTATTTT

v_call: TRBV6-2/TRBV6-3
clone_size: .
j_call: TRBJ2-7
d_call: .
cdr3_aa: CASSPNPYEQYF
cdr3_nt: TGTGCCAGCAGTCCGAACCCCTACGAGCAGTACTTC

v_call: TRBV10-3
clone_size: few
j_call: TRBJ2-6
d_call: .
cdr3_aa: CATTQGGSGANVLTF
cdr3_nt: TGTGCCACTACTCAGGGTGGTTCTGGGGCCAACGTCCTGACTTTC

v_call: TRBV28
clone_size: few
j_call: TRBJ2-1
d_call: TRBD2
cdr3_aa: CASRPSGGRDEQFF
cdr3_nt: TGTGCCAGCCGTCCTAGCGGGGGGCGTGATGAGCAGTTCTTC

v_call: TRBV12-3/TRBV12-4
clone_size: few
j_call: TRBJ2-1
d_call: TRBD2
cdr3_aa: CASSLSQGLAGGRRVNEQFF
cdr3_nt: TGTGCCAGCAGTCTCTCTCAAGGACTAGCGGGGGGGCGGAGAGTTAATGAGCAGTTCTTC

v_call: TRBV15
clone_size: few
j_call: TRBJ2-2
d_call: .
cdr3_aa: CATSRDKGLTGELFF
cdr3_nt: TGTGCCACCAGCAGAGATAAGGGTCTCACCGGGGAGCTGTTTTTT